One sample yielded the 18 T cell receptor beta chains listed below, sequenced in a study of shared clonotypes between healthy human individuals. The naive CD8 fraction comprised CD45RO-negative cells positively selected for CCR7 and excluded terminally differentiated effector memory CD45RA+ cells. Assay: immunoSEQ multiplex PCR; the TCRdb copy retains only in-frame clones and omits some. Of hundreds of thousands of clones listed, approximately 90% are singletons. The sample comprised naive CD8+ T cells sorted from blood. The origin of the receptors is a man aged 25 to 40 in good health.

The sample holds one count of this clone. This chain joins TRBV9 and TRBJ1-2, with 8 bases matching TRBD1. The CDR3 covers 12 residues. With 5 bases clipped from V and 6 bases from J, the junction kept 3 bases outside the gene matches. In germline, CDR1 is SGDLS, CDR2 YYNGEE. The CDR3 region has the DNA TGTGCCAGCAGTCAGGGGGCGGATGGCTACACCTTC. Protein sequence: CASSQGADGYTF.

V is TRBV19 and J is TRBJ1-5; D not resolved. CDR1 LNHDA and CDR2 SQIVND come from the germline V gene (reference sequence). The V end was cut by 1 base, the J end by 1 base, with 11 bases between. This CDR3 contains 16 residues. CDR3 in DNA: TGTGCCAGTAGTATAGTTTTAGGATCCAGCAATCAGCCCCAGCATTTT. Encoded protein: CASSIVLGSSNQPQHF.

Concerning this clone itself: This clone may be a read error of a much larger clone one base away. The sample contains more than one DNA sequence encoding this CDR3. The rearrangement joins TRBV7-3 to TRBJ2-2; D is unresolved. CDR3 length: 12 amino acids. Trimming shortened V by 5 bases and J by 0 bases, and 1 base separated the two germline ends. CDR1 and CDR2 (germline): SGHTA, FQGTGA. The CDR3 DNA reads TGTGCCAGCAGCCCGAACACCGGGGAGCTGTTTTTT. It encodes CASSPNTGELFF.

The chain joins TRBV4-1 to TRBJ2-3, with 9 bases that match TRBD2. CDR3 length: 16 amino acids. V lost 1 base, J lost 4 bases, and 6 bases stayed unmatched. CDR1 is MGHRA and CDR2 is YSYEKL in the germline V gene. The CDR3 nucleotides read TGCGCCAGCAGCCAAGTTGTACTAGCGGGTCCAGATACGCAGTATTTT. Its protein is CASSQVVLAGPDTQYF.

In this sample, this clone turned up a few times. The CDR3 DNA follows: TGTGCCAGCAGCACCGCGACAGGGGCTCAGCCCCAGCATTTT. Translating it yields CASSTATGAQPQHF. V is TRBV7-9 and J is TRBJ1-5; 8 nucleotides line up with TRBD1. In germline, CDR1 is SEHNR, CDR2 FQNEAQ (reference sequence). Trimming removed 5 bases from V and 6 bases from J; junction bases left unmatched: 6. The CDR3 is 14 residues long.

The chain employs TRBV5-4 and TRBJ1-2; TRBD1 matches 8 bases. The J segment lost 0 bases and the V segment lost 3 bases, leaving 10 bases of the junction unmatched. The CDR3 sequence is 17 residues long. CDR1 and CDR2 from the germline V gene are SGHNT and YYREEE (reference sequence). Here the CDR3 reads CASSSTDRALANYGYTF. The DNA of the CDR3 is TGTGCCAGCAGCTCTACGGACAGGGCCCTAGCTAACTATGGCTACACCTTC.

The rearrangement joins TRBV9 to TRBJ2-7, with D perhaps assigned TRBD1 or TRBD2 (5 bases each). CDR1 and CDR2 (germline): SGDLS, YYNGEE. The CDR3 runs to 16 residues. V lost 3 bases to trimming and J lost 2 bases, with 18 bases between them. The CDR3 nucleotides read TGTGCCAGCAGCGAGAGGGGTAGTAGTACGACCTACGAGCAGTACTTC. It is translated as CASSERGSSTTYEQYF.

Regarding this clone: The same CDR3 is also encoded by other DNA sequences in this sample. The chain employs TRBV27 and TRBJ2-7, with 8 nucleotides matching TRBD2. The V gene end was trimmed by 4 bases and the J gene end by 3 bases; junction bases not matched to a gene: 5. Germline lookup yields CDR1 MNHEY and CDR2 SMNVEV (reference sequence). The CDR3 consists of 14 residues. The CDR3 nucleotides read TGTGCCAGCAGTTCGAGCGGGAGCCGCTACGAGCAGTACTTC. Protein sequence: CASSSSGSRYEQYF.

The CDR3 nucleotides are TGTGCCAGCAGCCCCTCCTCCGGGGAGCTGTTTTTT. This encodes CASSPSSGELFF. The chain uses TRBV6-6 and TRBJ2-2, with D unclear. Trimming removed 6 bases at V and 6 bases at J, with 8 bases between. This CDR3 is built from 12 residues. Per germline, CDR1 MNHNY and CDR2 SVGAGI (reference sequence).

As DNA, the CDR3 is TGTGCCAGCAGCGTCCGACAGGGGGAAAATCAGCCCCAGCATTTT. Encoded protein: CASSVRQGENQPQHF. The chain carries TRBV7-6 and TRBJ1-5; 9 bases agree with TRBD1. This CDR3 is 15 amino acids long. Germline lookup yields CDR1 SGHVS and CDR2 FNYEAQ. J gave up 4 bases and V 5 bases, and 6 bases lay outside the gene matches.

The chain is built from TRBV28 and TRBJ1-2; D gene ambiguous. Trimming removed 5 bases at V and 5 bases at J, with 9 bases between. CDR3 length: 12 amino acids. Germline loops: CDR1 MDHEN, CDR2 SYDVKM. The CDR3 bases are TGTGCCAGCAGTCCCCCAACGTATGGCTACACCTTC. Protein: CASSPPTYGYTF.

The CDR3 DNA sequence: TGTGCCAGCAGCTCCAGCAATCTGGATACGCAGTATTTT. Protein product: CASSSSNLDTQYF. The rearrangement joins TRBV6-5 to TRBJ2-3; D not resolved. CDR3 length: 13 amino acids. Germline V gene sequence: CDR1 MNHEY, CDR2 SVGAGI. V was trimmed by 6 bases and J by 6 bases, leaving 13 bases between them.

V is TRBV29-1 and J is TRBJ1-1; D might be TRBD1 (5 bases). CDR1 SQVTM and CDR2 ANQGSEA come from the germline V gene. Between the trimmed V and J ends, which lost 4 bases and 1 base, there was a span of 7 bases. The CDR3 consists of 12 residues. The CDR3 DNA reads TGCAGCGTTGTACAGGAGAACACTGAAGCTTTCTTT. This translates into CSVVQENTEAFF.

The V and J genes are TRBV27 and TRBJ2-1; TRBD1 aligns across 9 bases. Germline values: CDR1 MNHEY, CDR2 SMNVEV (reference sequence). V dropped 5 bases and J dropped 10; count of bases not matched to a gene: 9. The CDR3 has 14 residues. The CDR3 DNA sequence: TGTGCCAGCAGTCGCCGGGACAGGGTCGGCGAGCAGTTCTTC. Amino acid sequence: CASSRRDRVGEQFF.

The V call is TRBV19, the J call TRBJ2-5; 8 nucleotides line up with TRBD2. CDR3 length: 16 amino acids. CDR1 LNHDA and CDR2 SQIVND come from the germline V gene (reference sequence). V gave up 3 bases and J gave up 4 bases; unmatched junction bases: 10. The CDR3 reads CASSMQTSANRETQYF. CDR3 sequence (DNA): TGTGCCAGTAGTATGCAGACTAGCGCAAACAGAGAGACCCAGTACTTC. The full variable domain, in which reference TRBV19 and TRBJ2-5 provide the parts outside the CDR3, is DGGITQSPKYLFRKEGQNVTLSCEQNLNHDAMYWYRQDPGQGLRLIYYSQIVNDFQKGDIAEGYSVSREKKESFPLTVTSAQKNPTAFYLCASSMQTSANRETQYFGPGTRLLVL.

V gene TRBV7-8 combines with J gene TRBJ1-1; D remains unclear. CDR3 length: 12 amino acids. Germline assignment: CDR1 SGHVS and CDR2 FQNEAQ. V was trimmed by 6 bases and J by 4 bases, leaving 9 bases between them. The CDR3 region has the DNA TGTGCCAGCAGTTCGGGTAGCACTGAAGCTTTCTTT. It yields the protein CASSSGSTEAFF.

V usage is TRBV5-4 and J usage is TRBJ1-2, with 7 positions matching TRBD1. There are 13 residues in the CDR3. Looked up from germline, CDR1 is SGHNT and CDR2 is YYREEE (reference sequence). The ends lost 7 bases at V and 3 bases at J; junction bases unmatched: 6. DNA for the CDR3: TGTGCCAGCGGAATTGACAGGGACTATGGCTACACCTTC. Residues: CASGIDRDYGYTF.

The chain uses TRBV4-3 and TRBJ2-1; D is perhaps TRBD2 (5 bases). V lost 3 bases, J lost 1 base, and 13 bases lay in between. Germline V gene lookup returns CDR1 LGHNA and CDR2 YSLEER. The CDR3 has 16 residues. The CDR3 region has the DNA TGCGCCAGCAGCCACAGTGGACGGGGATCCTACAATGAGCAGTTCTTC. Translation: CASSHSGRGSYNEQFF.